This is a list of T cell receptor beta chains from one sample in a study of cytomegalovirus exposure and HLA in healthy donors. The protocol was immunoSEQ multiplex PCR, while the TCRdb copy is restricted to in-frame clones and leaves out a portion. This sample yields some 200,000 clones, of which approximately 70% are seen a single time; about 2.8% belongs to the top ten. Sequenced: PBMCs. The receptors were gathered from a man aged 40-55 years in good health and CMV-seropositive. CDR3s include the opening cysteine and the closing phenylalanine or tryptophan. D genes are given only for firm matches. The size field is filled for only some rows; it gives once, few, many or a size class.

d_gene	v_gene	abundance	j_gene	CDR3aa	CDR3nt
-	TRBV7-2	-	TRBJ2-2	CASSRGGIRAGELFF	TGTGCCAGCAGCCGAGGAGGGATTCGGGCCGGGGAGCTGTTTTTT
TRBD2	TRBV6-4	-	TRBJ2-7	CASPEAGRAYEQYF	TGTGCCAGCCCCGAGGCAGGGAGGGCGTACGAGCAGTACTTC
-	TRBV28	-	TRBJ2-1	CASSQSSGFNYNEQFF	TGTGCCAGCAGCCAGTCCTCGGGATTTAACTACAATGAGCAGTTCTTC
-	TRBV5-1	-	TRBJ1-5	CASSLGVNQPQHF	TGCGCCAGCAGCTTAGGGGTTAATCAGCCCCAGCATTTT
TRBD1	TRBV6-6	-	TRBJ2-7	CASSYPGQVTYEQYF	TGTGCCAGCAGTTACCCGGGACAGGTAACCTACGAGCAGTACTTC
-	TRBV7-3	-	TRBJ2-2	CASRSGAGELFF	TGTGCCAGCAGGTCAGGGGCCGGGGAGCTGTTTTTT
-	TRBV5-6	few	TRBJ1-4	CASSLTGTTNEKLFF	TGTGCCAGCAGCTTAACAGGGACAACTAATGAAAAACTGTTTTTT
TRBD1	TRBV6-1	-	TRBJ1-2	CASIETGDFGYTF	TGTGCCAGCATCGAGACAGGGGATTTTGGCTACACCTTC
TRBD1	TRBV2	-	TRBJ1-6	CAIQGAFGSPLHF	TGTGCCATACAGGGGGCGTTTGGTTCACCCCTCCACTTT
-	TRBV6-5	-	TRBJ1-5	CASSIGQLSQPQHF	TGTGCCAGCAGCATTGGACAGCTATCTCAGCCCCAGCATTTT
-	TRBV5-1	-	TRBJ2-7	CASSLAGENHEQYF	TGCGCCAGCAGCTTGGCCGGGGAGAACCACGAGCAGTACTTC
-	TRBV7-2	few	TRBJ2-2	CASSLRGTGELFF	TGTGCCAGCAGCTTAAGGGGGACCGGGGAGCTGTTTTTT
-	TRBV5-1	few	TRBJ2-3	CASSLGTTGGRSTDTQYF	TGCGCCAGCAGCTTGGGGACCACTGGGGGCCGTTCTACAGATACGCAGTATTTT
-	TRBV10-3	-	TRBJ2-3	CAISNTNTDTQYF	TGTGCCATCAGTAACACGAACACAGATACGCAGTATTTT
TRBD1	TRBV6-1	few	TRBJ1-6	CASRHRGENSPLHF	TGTGCCAGCAGGCACAGGGGAGAGAATTCACCCCTCCACTTT
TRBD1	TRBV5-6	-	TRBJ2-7	CASSPRDRLQKQYF	TGTGCCAGCAGCCCGCGGGACAGGCTACAGAAGCAGTACTTC
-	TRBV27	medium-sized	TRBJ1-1	CASSLAGREAFF	TGTGCCAGCAGTTTGGCAGGACGGGAGGCTTTCTTT
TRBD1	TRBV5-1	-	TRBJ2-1	CASSWGQGDRNEQFF	TGCGCCAGCAGCTGGGGACAGGGGGATCGGAATGAGCAGTTCTTC
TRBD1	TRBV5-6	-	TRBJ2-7	CASSFGTGGGEQYF	TGTGCCAGCAGCTTTGGGACAGGGGGCGGCGAGCAGTACTTC
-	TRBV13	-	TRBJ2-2	CASSLAVAGELFF	TGTGCCAGCAGCTTAGCCGTCGCCGGGGAGCTGTTTTTT
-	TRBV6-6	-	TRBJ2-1	CASRRDGPLYNEQFF	TGTGCCAGCAGGCGGGACGGACCGCTCTACAATGAGCAGTTCTTC
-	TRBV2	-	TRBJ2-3	CASRDRMSGDTQYF	TGTGCCAGTAGAGACAGGATGTCTGGGGATACGCAGTATTTT
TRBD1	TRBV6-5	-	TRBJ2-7	CASSLDRDGPYEQYF	TGTGCCAGCAGTCTCGACAGGGATGGTCCCTACGAGCAGTACTTC
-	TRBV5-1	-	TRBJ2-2	CASSLLLGELFF	TGCGCCAGCAGCCTGTTACTCGGGGAGCTGTTTTTT
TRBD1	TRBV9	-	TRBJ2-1	CASSVGGSGQGKVEQFF	TGTGCCAGCAGCGTAGGCGGTTCGGGACAGGGGAAGGTTGAGCAGTTCTTC
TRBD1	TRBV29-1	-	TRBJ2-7	CSVDSGQGFSEQYF	TGCAGCGTTGACTCCGGACAGGGGTTCTCGGAGCAGTACTTC
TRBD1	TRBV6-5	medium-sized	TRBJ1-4	CASSYGTGPNEKLFF	TGTGCCAGCAGTTATGGGACAGGGCCTAATGAAAAACTGTTTTTT
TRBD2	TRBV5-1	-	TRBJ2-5	CASSSERGGETQYF	TGCGCCAGCAGCTCGGAGCGGGGCGGAGAGACCCAGTACTTC
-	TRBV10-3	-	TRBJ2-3	CAISSHPGAGVTDTQYF	TGTGCCATCAGTAGCCACCCGGGCGCCGGGGTCACAGATACGCAGTATTTT
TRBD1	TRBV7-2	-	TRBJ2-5	CASSSGQAATQYF	TGTGCCAGCAGCTCAGGACAGGCGGCGACCCAGTACTTC
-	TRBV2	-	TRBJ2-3	CASRKEGVGVDTQYF	TGTGCCAGCAGGAAAGAGGGGGTCGGGGTAGATACGCAGTATTTT
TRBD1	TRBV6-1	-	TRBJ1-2	CASSEALSTGSYGYTF	TGTGCCAGCAGTGAAGCCCTTTCGACAGGGTCCTATGGCTACACCTTC
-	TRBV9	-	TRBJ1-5	CASSLESNQPQHF	TGTGCCAGCAGCCTGGAGAGTAATCAGCCCCAGCATTTT
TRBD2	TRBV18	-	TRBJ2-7	CASSAIGTSGGEQYF	TGTGCCAGCTCAGCTATCGGGACTAGCGGGGGAGAGCAGTACTTC
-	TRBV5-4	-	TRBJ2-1	CASSLPTSYNEQFF	TGTGCCAGCAGCCTCCCGACATCATACAATGAGCAGTTCTTC
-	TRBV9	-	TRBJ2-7	CASTPAGASSYEQYF	TGTGCCAGCACTCCCGCGGGGGCTTCCTCCTACGAGCAGTACTTC
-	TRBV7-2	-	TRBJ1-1	CASSPQADRLNTEAFF	TGTGCCAGCAGCCCCCAGGCCGACAGACTGAACACTGAAGCTTTCTTT
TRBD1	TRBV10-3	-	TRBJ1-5	CAISETGLGQPQHF	TGTGCCATCAGCGAGACAGGGCTCGGTCAGCCCCAGCATTTT
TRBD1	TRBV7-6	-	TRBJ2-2	CASSFGPRDRADGELFF	TGTGCCAGCAGCTTTGGTCCCCGGGACAGGGCGGACGGGGAGCTGTTTTTT
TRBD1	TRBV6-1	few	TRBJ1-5	CASTPGQNNQPQHF	TGTGCCAGCACCCCGGGACAGAACAATCAGCCCCAGCATTTT
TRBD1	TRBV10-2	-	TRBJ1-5	CASSERTGGYQPQHF	TGCGCCAGCAGTGAAAGGACAGGGGGGTATCAGCCCCAGCATTTT
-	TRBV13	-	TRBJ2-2	CASSPWTDPTGELFF	TGTGCCAGCAGTCCCTGGACAGACCCTACCGGGGAGCTGTTTTTT
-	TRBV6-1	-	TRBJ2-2	CASSEAPWGANTGELFF	TGTGCCAGCAGTGAAGCCCCCTGGGGCGCGAACACCGGGGAGCTGTTTTTT
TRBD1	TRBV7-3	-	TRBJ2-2	CASSLGTVNTGELFF	TGTGCCAGCAGCTTAGGGACAGTGAACACCGGGGAGCTGTTTTTT
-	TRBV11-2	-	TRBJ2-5	CASSFTTRETQYF	TGTGCCAGCAGCTTTACTACGCGGGAGACCCAGTACTTC
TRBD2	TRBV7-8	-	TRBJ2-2	CASSLPGLTQAGELFF	TGTGCCAGCAGCTTACCGGGACTAACCCAAGCCGGGGAGCTGTTTTTT
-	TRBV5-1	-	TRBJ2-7	CASSPQDSYEQYF	TGCGCCAGCTCACCCCAGGATTCCTACGAGCAGTACTTC
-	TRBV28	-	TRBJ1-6	CASSPPTYYNSPLHF	TGTGCCAGCAGTCCACCGACATACTATAATTCACCCCTCCACTTT
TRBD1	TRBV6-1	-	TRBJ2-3	CASSEYGTGETDTQYF	TGTGCCAGCAGTGAATATGGGACAGGGGAGACAGATACGCAGTATTTT
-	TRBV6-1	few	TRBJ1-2	CASSEGPGGYGYTF	TGTGCCAGCAGTGAGGGGCCCGGGGGGTATGGCTACACCTTC
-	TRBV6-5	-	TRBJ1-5	CASSYGGFGQPQHF	TGTGCCAGCAGTTACGGGGGGTTTGGGCAGCCCCAGCATTTT
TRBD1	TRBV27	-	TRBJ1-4	CASSHTYRGPNEKLFF	TGTGCCAGCAGCCACACCTACAGGGGACCTAATGAAAAACTGTTTTTT